This T cell receptor beta chain was identified during a study of blood T cells in healthy people across ages. Broader study findings: Age advanced and TCR beta diversity per million T cells fell, roughly linearly.

Germline values: CDR1 SGHDN, CDR2 FVKESK. V dropped 3 bases and J dropped 0; count of bases not matched to a gene: 10. The CDR3 contains 17 residues. With a J-beta primer mix and a sample-barcoded 5' primer, a second PCR ran 7 to 11 cycles. TCRdb re-analysed the 5' RACE reads in MiXCR, keeping a single row per CDR3 protein. The repertoire consists of some 730,000 distinct CDR3 sequences, with about 20% occurring once and the leading ten covering less than 25%. Collection of 8.5 to 10 milliliters of peripheral blood was performed for each donor. Extraction of total RNA produced a minimum of 6 micrograms from each sample. As regards this clonotype: Its target is unknown.

Sequenced sample: blood. The V and J genes are TRBV14 and TRBJ1-2; TRBD1 matches at 7 bases. The origin of this receptor is a man between 65 and 80 years old in good health. CDR3 in amino acids: CASSQTAGTAPNYGYTF. For the CDR3, the DNA is TGTGCCAGCAGCCAGACCGCCGGGACAGCACCTAACTATGGCTACACCTTC.